The 25 T cell receptor beta chains below all came from one sample that was sequenced in a study of identical twins. TCRdb re-called the 5' RACE reads with MiXCR, one entry per CDR3 protein. The table records approximately 220,000 distinct CDR3 sequences, around 8% of them present only once. Separately, the same data were catalogued under a study of yellow fever vaccine responses in identical twins.

Source material: memory (CD45RO+) T cells sorted from blood. The receptor source for this set is a woman younger than 30 in good health.

Only a few counts were recorded for this clonotype. The chain combines TRBV4-3 with TRBJ2-2; TRBD2 aligns across 12 bases. The CDR3 runs 17 residues. The J segment lost 6 bases and the V segment lost 6 bases, leaving 11 bases of the junction unmatched. Germline V gene lookup returns CDR1 LGHNA and CDR2 YSLEER. CDR3 sequence: CASRLRLGLAGSGELFF. As DNA, the CDR3 is TGCGCCAGCAGACTAAGGCTAGGACTAGCGGGATCCGGGGAGCTGTTTTTT.

The chain uses TRBV19 and TRBJ1-4, with D perhaps matching TRBD1 (6 bases). With 7 bases removed from V and 13 bases from J, the gap between germline ends came to 19 bases. Germline values: CDR1 LNHDA, CDR2 SQIVND (reference sequence). This CDR3 spans 13 amino acids. The CDR3 reads CASTKRQATILFF. The CDR3 region has the DNA TGTGCCAGTACCAAACGACAGGCGACGATACTGTTTTTT.

The sample holds a few counts of this clonotype. The chain employs TRBV5-6 and TRBJ2-2; D is unresolved. V dropped 2 bases and J dropped 3 bases, with 14 bases sitting between them. Germline CDR1 reads SGHDT; CDR2 reads YYEEEE. The CDR3 extends over 16 amino acids. CDR3 sequence (DNA): TGTGCCAGCAGCTTCCTTCAGCCCCGGGACACCGGGGAGCTGTTTTTT. This translates into CASSFLQPRDTGELFF.

V is TRBV6-1 and J is TRBJ2-7; D uncertain. The germline CDR1 and CDR2 sequences are MNHNS and SASEGT. The CDR3 is made up of 18 amino acids. V lost 4 bases and J 3 bases, leaving 25 bases between the germline ends. CDR3 sequence (DNA): TGTGCCAGCAGTGCCAAGACGTCCGGGCTCCAATCTAACTACGAGCAGTACTTC. Protein sequence: CASSAKTSGLQSNYEQYF.

This clonotype was seen repeatedly, ten times or more. The chain recombines TRBV7-2 with TRBJ2-4; D is ambiguous. This CDR3 comprises 15 residues. Germline loops: CDR1 SGHTA, CDR2 FQGNSA. Deletions cut 2 bases from V and 0 bases from J, with 8 bases between. This CDR3 is CASSLMLVAKNIQYF. CDR3 coding DNA: TGTGCCAGCAGCTTAATGCTAGTAGCCAAAAACATTCAGTACTTC.

Only a few counts were recorded for this clonotype. The chain couples TRBV27 to TRBJ1-5; D gene ambiguous. V was pared by 0 bases and J by 5 bases, with 8 bases between. Germline V gene sequence: CDR1 MNHEY, CDR2 SMNVEV (reference sequence). This CDR3 has 14 amino acids. The CDR3 is CASSLSPGHQPQHF. The CDR3 bases are TGTGCCAGCAGTTTATCGCCAGGCCATCAGCCCCAGCATTTT.

This clonotype was picked up a small number of times. The rearrangement uses TRBV2 and TRBJ1-3, with D uncertain. The V gene's germline CDR1 is SNHLY and CDR2 FYNNEI. The V end lost 4 bases, the J end lost 1 base, and 2 bases lay between the germline ends. The CDR3 has 12 residues. The CDR3 region has the DNA TGTGCCAGCAGTGTTTCTGGAAACACCATATATTTT. Protein sequence: CASSVSGNTIYF.

A few counts support this clonotype. V is TRBV3-1 and J is TRBJ1-4; the D is unclear. CDR3 size: 15 residues. CDR1 and CDR2 (germline): LGHDT, YNNKEL (reference sequence). The V end lost 1 base, the J end lost 7 bases, and 13 bases lay between the germline ends. The CDR3: CASSQGQEFGEKLFF. The DNA for the CDR3 is TGTGCCAGCAGCCAAGGCCAGGAGTTCGGTGAAAAACTGTTTTTT.

This clonotype has a count of ten or more. The chain links TRBV29-1 to TRBJ2-5; D may be TRBD1 (6 bases). The CDR3 has 11 residues. CDR1 is SQVTM and CDR2 is ANQGSEA in the germline V gene. Trimming took off 7 bases at V and 1 base at J, with 7 bases between the two ends. CDR3 in amino acids: CSGQVQETQYF. CDR3 coding DNA: TGCAGCGGACAGGTCCAAGAGACCCAGTACTTC.

V usage is TRBV7-3 and J usage is TRBJ2-1; D not certain. Germline values: CDR1 SGHTA, CDR2 FQGTGA. The CDR3 covers 13 residues. V was pared by 2 bases and J by 6 bases, with 8 bases between. This chain's CDR3 is CASSLATPNEQFF. In nucleotides, the CDR3 is TGTGCCAGCAGCTTAGCGACACCCAATGAGCAGTTCTTC.

The gene calls are TRBV3-1 and TRBJ1-3; no reliable D call. Trimming cost V 5 bases and J 7 bases, with 9 bases left between them. This CDR3 comprises 12 residues. Germline CDR1 reads LGHDT; CDR2 reads YNNKEL (reference sequence). The CDR3, as DNA: TGTGCCAGCAGCGGGTTCGGGAACACCATATATTTT. Its protein product is CASSGFGNTIYF.

In its sample, this clonotype was seen many times. J is TRBJ2-1 and V is TRBV11-3, with 11 bases identical to TRBD1. V lost 4 bases and J lost 6; bases outside the gene matches: 5. The CDR3 runs 15 residues. Germline-derived CDR1 and CDR2 are SGHNT and YENEEA. The CDR3: CASSSRDRGGNEQFF. The CDR3, as DNA: TGTGCCAGCAGCTCCCGGGACAGGGGGGGCAATGAGCAGTTCTTC.

This clonotype appeared a few times. The chain carries TRBV7-2 and TRBJ1-2; D uncertain. V was cut by 4 bases and J by 6 bases, with 9 bases left in between. The CDR3 sequence is 12 residues long. Per germline, CDR1 SGHTA and CDR2 FQGNSA. The CDR3 coding sequence is TGTGCCAGCAGCTGGGCCAACCATGGCTACACCTTC. Translated, it gives CASSWANHGYTF.

This chain uses TRBV10-2 with TRBJ2-3, with TRBD2 identical over 7 bases. Germline V lookup: CDR1 WSHSY, CDR2 SAAADI. V was clipped by 7 bases and J by 9 bases; unmatched bases: 16. This CDR3 contains 15 residues. For the CDR3, the DNA is TGCGCCAGCATTACCGGGACTAACAATCAAGACACGCAGTATTTT. Translating gives CASITGTNNQDTQYF.

In this sample, this clonotype turned up a few times. The V call is TRBV28, the J call TRBJ2-1; no firm D call. Trimming left V 6 bases short and J 0 bases short, with 15 bases between. CDR1 and CDR2 (germline): MDHEN, SYDVKM. The CDR3 is made up of 16 amino acids. CDR3: CASSPLMRNSYNEQFF. CDR3 nucleotide sequence: TGTGCCAGCAGCCCTTTGATGCGGAACTCCTACAATGAGCAGTTCTTC.

The chain is built from TRBV11-2 and TRBJ2-1; 9 nucleotides line up with TRBD1. The ends lost 5 bases at V and 7 bases at J; junction bases unmatched: 6. The CDR3 runs to 14 residues. Germline V lookup: CDR1 SGHAT, CDR2 FQNNGV. This CDR3 reads CASSRDRESNEQFF. Here the CDR3 DNA reads TGTGCCAGCAGCCGGGACAGGGAAAGTAATGAGCAGTTCTTC.

There are a few counts of this clonotype. The V and J genes are TRBV20-1 and TRBJ2-7, with D perhaps assigned TRBD1 or TRBD2 (5 bases each). V was trimmed by 6 bases and J by 6 bases, leaving 18 bases between them. Germline assignment: CDR1 DFQATT and CDR2 SNEGSKA (reference sequence). The CDR3 spans 13 residues. CDR3 in DNA: TGCAGTGCCGTGGAGAGGGGATTGGCCGAGCAGTACTTC. Amino acids: CSAVERGLAEQYF.

This clonotype occurred many times. This rearrangement joins TRBV6-5 to TRBJ2-1; unclear D gene. The CDR3 spans 11 residues. V lost 6 bases and J 10 bases, leaving 10 bases between the germline ends. The germline V gene has CDR1 MNHEY and CDR2 SVGAGI. The CDR3 loop reads CASRGLEEQFF. The CDR3 DNA sequence: TGTGCCAGCAGGGGTCTAGAGGAGCAGTTCTTC.

This clonotype was observed at least ten times. V gene TRBV7-2 combines with J gene TRBJ2-3; 7 nucleotides match TRBD2. Trimming took 5 bases from V and 6 from J; bases not matched to a gene: 5. The CDR3 has 13 residues. Germline V CDR1 and CDR2: SGHTA, FQGNSA. The CDR3 bases are TGTGCCAGCAGCCTCGGACTAGACGATACGCAGTATTTT. Residues: CASSLGLDDTQYF.

The V and J genes are TRBV3-1 and TRBJ1-1; the D gene is possibly TRBD1 (6 bases). The V end lost 1 base, the J end lost 3 bases, and 9 bases lay between the germline ends. There are 14 residues in the CDR3. Per the germline V gene, CDR1 is LGHDT and CDR2 is YNNKEL (reference sequence). CDR3 coding DNA: TGTGCCAGCAGCCAAGTCGCAGGGGACACTGAAGCTTTCTTT. This encodes CASSQVAGDTEAFF.

This clonotype was recorded many times. This CDR3 is CSASGRGSEKLFF. The CDR3, as DNA: TGCAGTGCTAGTGGCAGGGGAAGTGAAAAACTGTTTTTT. V and J are TRBV20-1 and TRBJ1-4, with D maybe TRBD1 (6 bases). The germline V and J ends were trimmed by 3 bases and 7 bases, with 12 bases remaining between them. Germline V gives CDR1 DFQATT, CDR2 SNEGSKA (reference sequence). The CDR3 runs to 13 residues.

This clonotype appeared a single time. Germline and junction disagree at one end, which may indicate a read error. The J gene is TRBJ2-5, the V gene TRBV5-1; D call uncertain. The germline CDR1 and CDR2 sequences are SGHRS and YFSETQ. CDR3 length: 15 residues. DNA of the CDR3: TGTGCCAGCAGCTTTATGGCAGCGCTACAAGAGACCAAGTACTTC. Amino acids: CASSFMAALQETKYF.

CDR3 region: CASRETSGRALRDEQYF. For the CDR3, the DNA is TGTGCCAGCAGGGAGACTAGCGGGAGAGCACTACGGGACGAGCAGTACTTC. The V call is TRBV2, the J call TRBJ2-7; 12 bases match TRBD2. The J segment lost 5 bases and the V segment lost 6 bases, leaving 14 bases of the junction unmatched. From germline, CDR1 is SNHLY and CDR2 FYNNEI. The CDR3 extends over 17 amino acids. The variable domain in full, completed from reference TRBV2 and TRBJ2-7, reads EPEVTQTPSHQVTQMGQEVILRCVPISNHLYFYWYRQILGQKVEFLVSFYNNEISEKSEIFDDQFSVERPDGSNFTLKIRSTKLEDSAMYFCASRETSGRALRDEQYFGPGTRLTVT.

This clonotype occurred many times. The chain carries TRBV5-1 and TRBJ2-7; D may be TRBD1 (6 bases). Between the trimmed V and J ends, which lost 9 bases and 0 bases, there was a span of 16 bases. CDR3 length: 14 amino acids. Germline CDR1 and CDR2: SGHRS and YFSETQ. The CDR3 is CATRIGTNSYEQYF. CDR3 bases: TGCGCCACCCGGATCGGGACAAACTCCTACGAGCAGTACTTC.

This clonotype was counted ten times or more. This rearrangement joins TRBV4-2 to TRBJ2-7; the D gene could be TRBD1 or TRBD2 (5 bases each). The CDR3 spans 15 residues. Germline lookup yields CDR1 LGHNA and CDR2 YNFKEQ. V lost 0 bases, J lost 1 base, and 10 bases lay in between. CDR3 bases: TGTGCCAGCAGCCAAGAAGGGGACGGTTCCTACGAGCAGTACTTC. This encodes CASSQEGDGSYEQYF.